This entry lists 5 T cell receptor beta chains sequenced from one sample in a study of T cell changes during pregnancy in multiple sclerosis. Here immunoSEQ multiplex PCR was the method, and the copy in TCRdb shows in-frame clones only, minus some. The sample lists around 51,000 clones; 94% were seen once. Specimen: CD4+ T cells from peripheral blood mononuclear cells, collected in the second trimester of pregnancy. These receptors were obtained from a female donor with multiple sclerosis, enrolled in a pregnancy study.

About this clone: One end of the junction fails to match germline, which may point to a read error. The rearrangement joins TRBV9 to TRBJ2-1, with D tentatively TRBD1 (5 bases). In germline, CDR1 is SGDLS, CDR2 YYNGEE. This CDR3 contains 14 residues. The DNA for the CDR3 is TGTGCCAGCAGCGCTGCAGATCAGGGAATGCCCTTGATCTTC. This encodes CASSAADQGMPLIF.

This clone has just a few counts. CDR3: CASRYNRGMNTEAFF. CDR3 in DNA: TGTGCCAGCAGGTATAACAGGGGTATGAACACTGAAGCTTTCTTT. The J gene is TRBJ1-1, the V gene TRBV6-5, with 7 bases lining up with TRBD1. Looked up from germline, CDR1 is MNHEY and CDR2 is SVGAGI. The V segment lost 6 bases and the J segment 0 bases; nucleotides outside the gene matches: 7. This CDR3 has 15 residues.

CDR3 region: CSVGRGTEAFF. DNA for the CDR3: TGCAGCGTCGGAAGGGGGACTGAAGCTTTCTTT. This chain joins TRBV29-1 and TRBJ1-1, with D tentatively TRBD1 (6 bases). The CDR3 covers 11 residues. Trimming pared 6 bases from V and 5 bases from J, leaving 10 bases between. Germline values: CDR1 SQVTM, CDR2 ANQGSEA.

CDR3 sequence: CASRKAGGPSGELFF. The CDR3 DNA sequence: TGTGCCAGCAGAAAAGCGGGGGGGCCTTCCGGGGAGCTGTTTTTT. V is TRBV6-6 and J is TRBJ2-2; 10 bases align to TRBD2. The CDR3 spans 15 residues. Germline V gene data show CDR1 as MNHNY and CDR2 as SVGAGI (reference sequence). J gave up 6 bases and V 6 bases, and 7 bases lay outside the gene matches.

This clone appeared a single time. The V and J genes are TRBV29-1 and TRBJ1-1; 7 bases align to TRBD1. The CDR3 loop spans 14 amino acids. CDR1 SQVTM and CDR2 ANQGSEA come from the germline V gene. Unmatched junction bases numbered 7, after V lost 3 bases and J lost 3 bases. CDR3 sequence reads: CSVDPQGLDTEAFF. Written as DNA, the CDR3 is TGCAGCGTTGATCCACAGGGGTTGGACACTGAAGCTTTCTTT.